These 27 T cell receptor beta chains originate from one sample sequenced in a study of cytomegalovirus exposure and HLA in healthy donors. Both 60 Vbeta primers and 13 Jbeta primers went into the PCR. Profiling relied on immunoSEQ multiplex PCR, and the TCRdb table lists in-frame clones only, not all of them. The data hold over 150,000 clones, with around four fifths observed a single time. The sample consisted of PBMCs. All receptors derive from a woman between 45 and 60 years old in good health and CMV-seronegative.

This clone was observed a few times. The sample has other DNA sequences that encode this CDR3 too. The gene calls are TRBV6-6 and TRBJ1-1, with a weak D call TRBD1 (6 bases). Deletions cut 2 bases from V and 1 base from J, with 8 bases between. From germline, CDR1 is MNHNY and CDR2 SVGAGI (reference sequence). The CDR3 loop spans 14 amino acids. The CDR3 protein is CASSYRGGNTEAFF. For the CDR3, the DNA is TGTGCCAGCAGTTACAGGGGGGGGAACACTGAAGCTTTCTTT.

J is TRBJ2-2 and V is TRBV11-3, with 8 nucleotides matching TRBD2. This CDR3 is 18 amino acids long. Unmatched junction bases numbered 14, after V lost 1 base and J lost 7 bases. Per the germline V gene, CDR1 is SGHNT and CDR2 is YENEEA. Here the CDR3 reads CASSLGGSGRHEGGELFF. The CDR3 DNA sequence: TGTGCCAGCAGCTTAGGTGGGAGCGGGAGACACGAGGGCGGGGAGCTGTTTTTT.

A word on this clone: Other DNA sequences in the same sample also yield this CDR3. As DNA, the CDR3 is TGTGCCAGCAGTTTTGCGGGGAACACTGAAGCTTTCTTT. It specifies CASSFAGNTEAFF. The chain links TRBV27 to TRBJ1-1; D ambiguous. The V gene's germline CDR1 is MNHEY and CDR2 SMNVEV (reference sequence). The CDR3 covers 13 residues. The germline V and J ends were trimmed by 3 bases and 1 base, with 6 bases remaining between them.

The rearrangement links TRBV5-1 to TRBJ1-1; 9 bases fit TRBD1. Germline V gives CDR1 SGHRS, CDR2 YFSETQ. The CDR3 spans 15 residues. V lost 3 bases, J lost 4 bases, and 7 bases stayed unmatched. As DNA, the CDR3 is TGCGCCAGCAGCTCATTACAGGGGGCCGGCACTGAAGCTTTCTTT. It yields the protein CASSSLQGAGTEAFF.

The V and J genes are TRBV7-9 and TRBJ2-7; D is perhaps TRBD2 (6 bases). The CDR3 runs to 15 residues. V was trimmed by 3 bases and J by 2 bases, leaving 14 bases between them. Germline-derived CDR1 and CDR2 are SEHNR and FQNEAQ (reference sequence). CDR3 sequence: CASSLSGTYPYEQYF. CDR3 sequence (DNA): TGTGCCAGCAGCTTGTCCGGGACTTACCCCTACGAGCAGTACTTC.

Only one count was recorded for this clone. The genes are TRBV7-2 and TRBJ2-5; TRBD2 agrees at 9 bases. CDR3 length equals 18 residues. J was trimmed by 4 bases and V by 5 bases; bases with no gene match: 17. Germline CDR1 is SGHTA and CDR2 is FQGNSA. The CDR3 nucleotides are TGTGCCAGCAGCCTGAGTAGATGGCTAGCGGGGAAATCAGAGACCCAGTACTTC. Protein product: CASSLSRWLAGKSETQYF.

The V and J genes are TRBV6-6 and TRBJ1-1; possibly TRBD1 for D (6 bases). V was trimmed by 6 bases and J by 2 bases, leaving 10 bases between them. This CDR3 spans 13 amino acids. Germline CDR1 reads MNHNY; CDR2 reads SVGAGI (reference sequence). The CDR3 here is CASSPRGNTEAFF. As DNA, the CDR3 is TGTGCCAGCAGCCCCAGGGGAAACACTGAAGCTTTCTTT.

The chain combines TRBV27 with TRBJ2-1; a possible D gene is TRBD1 (6 bases). This CDR3 has 15 residues. CDR1 is MNHEY, CDR2 SMNVEV, per germline (reference sequence). V lost 3 bases and J lost 1, with 10 bases in between. CDR3 residues: CASSFGTLSYNEQFF. The CDR3 DNA reads TGTGCCAGCAGTTTCGGGACACTTTCCTACAATGAGCAGTTCTTC.

The chain carries TRBV10-3 and TRBJ2-7; a weak D match, TRBD1 (5 bases). The CDR3 covers 13 residues. V was shortened by 4 bases and J by 2 bases, with 9 bases between the two germline ends. The germline gives CDR1 ENHRY, CDR2 SYGVKD. CDR3 sequence: CAISADSTYEQYF. The CDR3 nucleotides are TGTGCCATCAGTGCTGACAGCACCTACGAGCAGTACTTC.

This rearrangement joins TRBV28 to TRBJ2-7; D possibly corresponds to TRBD1 (6 bases). Germline CDR1 MDHEN, CDR2 SYDVKM. The CDR3 extends over 13 amino acids. Trimming took 3 bases from V and 7 from J, leaving 13 bases between them. CDR3 sequence (DNA): TGTGCCAGCAGTTTCCCCTACAGGGTTGAGCAGTACTTC. Translated, it gives CASSFPYRVEQYF. The variable domain in full, with the rest retrieved from reference TRBV28 and TRBJ2-7, is DVKVTQSSRYLVKRTGEKVFLECVQDMDHENMFWYRQDPGLGLRLIYFSYDVKMKEKGDIPEGYSVSREKKERFSLILESASTNQTSMYLCASSFPYRVEQYFGPGTRLTVT.

The rearrangement joins TRBV10-3 to TRBJ1-6, with 8 positions matching TRBD1. V trimming: 5 bases; J trimming: 6 bases; junction bases outside the gene matches: 0. CDR3 length: 13 residues. CDR1 and CDR2 from the germline V gene are ENHRY and SYGVKD. CDR3 region: CAISTGGNSPLHF. The CDR3 coding sequence is TGTGCCATCAGTACAGGGGGTAATTCACCCCTCCACTTT.

This clone was observed a few times. The V call is TRBV5-4, the J call TRBJ2-7; 7 positions match TRBD1. V lost 4 bases, J lost 2 bases, and 3 bases stayed unmatched. CDR1 SGHNT and CDR2 YYREEE come from the germline V gene (reference sequence). The CDR3 is 13 residues long. DNA for the CDR3: TGTGCCAGCAGCCAGACAGGGACCTACGAGCAGTACTTC. This encodes CASSQTGTYEQYF.

The chain has TRBV7-6 and TRBJ2-7; 8 bases line up with TRBD2. V dropped 0 bases and J dropped 3; count of bases not matched to a gene: 13. Germline V lookup: CDR1 SGHVS, CDR2 FNYEAQ. The CDR3 is made up of 18 amino acids. CDR3 region: CASSLAPDSGGGGYEQYF. As DNA, the CDR3 is TGTGCCAGCAGCTTAGCCCCTGATTCGGGAGGGGGTGGCTACGAGCAGTACTTC.

The chain has TRBV7-2 and TRBJ2-3; 12 bases match TRBD2. The V segment lost 5 bases and the J segment 5 bases; nucleotides outside the gene matches: 8. Germline assignment: CDR1 SGHTA and CDR2 FQGNSA. The CDR3 runs 16 residues. This CDR3 is CASSAGLAGWGDTQYF. CDR3 bases: TGTGCCAGCAGCGCCGGACTAGCGGGGTGGGGAGATACGCAGTATTTT.

CDR3 sequence: CASGPGLARGGEQFF. Here the CDR3 DNA reads TGTGCCAGCGGACCGGGACTCGCACGTGGGGGGGAGCAGTTCTTC. V is TRBV7-7 and J is TRBJ2-1, with a tentative D call TRBD2 (6 bases). V was trimmed by 8 bases and J by 10 bases, leaving 24 bases between them. The CDR3 is 15 amino acids. CDR1 and CDR2 (germline): SSHAT, FNYEAQ (reference sequence).

V usage is TRBV6-1 and J usage is TRBJ1-4; TRBD1 might be the D (5 bases). The CDR3 extends over 13 amino acids. The V gene lost 8 bases and the J gene lost 7 bases, with 14 bases spanning the gap. Germline CDR1 is MNHNS and CDR2 is SASEGT. CDR3 protein: CASADRRGEKLFF. The CDR3 DNA is TGTGCCAGCGCGGACCGTAGGGGTGAAAAACTGTTTTTT.

This CDR3 is CASSRTTGTGLSGGYTF. CDR3 sequence (DNA): TGCGCCAGCAGCCGAACTACCGGGACAGGGCTATCGGGTGGCTACACCTTC. V usage is TRBV5-1 and J usage is TRBJ1-2, with 9 nucleotides matching TRBD1. CDR1 is SGHRS, CDR2 YFSETQ, per germline. The CDR3 totals 17 residues. The V and J ends lost 4 bases and 7 bases, in that order; junction bases with no gene match: 17.

This chain joins TRBV9 and TRBJ1-2; perhaps TRBD1 as D (6 bases). V gave up 0 bases and J gave up 6 bases, with 15 bases separating them. Looked up from germline, CDR1 is SGDLS and CDR2 is YYNGEE. This CDR3 is built from 15 residues. The CDR3 sequence: CASSVGGGRLDGYTF. The DNA for the CDR3 is TGTGCCAGCAGCGTAGGGGGGGGCCGGCTAGATGGCTACACCTTC.

Only a few counts were recorded for this clone. The V call is TRBV9, the J call TRBJ2-3; 10 bases match TRBD2. Germline CDR1 is SGDLS and CDR2 is YYNGEE. Trimming cost V 3 bases and J 5 bases; bases outside gene matches: 9. The CDR3 has 16 amino acids. CDR3 coding DNA: TGTGCCAGCAGCGCAGCCGTAGCGGGGGGCCGAGATACGCAGTATTTT. It specifies CASSAAVAGGRDTQYF.

This rearrangement joins TRBV27 to TRBJ2-5, with TRBD2 matching 9 bases. The CDR3 totals 17 residues. From germline, CDR1 is MNHEY and CDR2 SMNVEV (reference sequence). Trimming at V came to 0 bases and at J to 0 bases, leaving 5 bases not matched to a gene. CDR3 bases: TGTGCCAGCAGTTTATCTCTAAGCGGGGGGTACCAAGAGACCCAGTACTTC. Its translation: CASSLSLSGGYQETQYF.

This rearrangement joins TRBV5-1 to TRBJ2-7; 8 bases line up with TRBD1. V trimming: 0 bases; J trimming: 3 bases; junction bases outside the gene matches: 14. Germline CDR1 SGHRS, CDR2 YFSETQ. CDR3 length equals 18 residues. CDR3 sequence reads: CASSLAAGGVPRSYEQYF. The CDR3 coding sequence is TGCGCCAGCAGCTTGGCGGCAGGGGGCGTCCCGAGAAGCTACGAGCAGTACTTC.

This rearrangement joins TRBV4-1 to TRBJ1-3, with 9 bases identical to TRBD1. The CDR3 covers 16 residues. With 1 base clipped from V and 1 base from J, the junction kept 2 bases outside the gene matches. CDR1 is MGHRA and CDR2 is YSYEKL in the germline V gene. CDR3 bases: TGCGCCAGCAGCCAAGCCGGGACAGGGTCTGGAAACACCATATATTTT. Its translation is CASSQAGTGSGNTIYF.

J is TRBJ2-7 and V is TRBV7-2, with a weak D call TRBD1 (6 bases). Germline CDR1 reads SGHTA; CDR2 reads FQGNSA. The CDR3 loop spans 14 amino acids. Trimming left V 7 bases short and J 6 bases short, with 19 bases between. CDR3 amino acids: CASTVGTISGEQYF. The CDR3 DNA reads as TGTGCCAGCACCGTGGGGACAATCAGCGGCGAGCAGTACTTC.

This chain joins TRBV7-9 and TRBJ2-2; 11 bases map to TRBD2. The V and J ends lost 2 bases and 5 bases, in that order; junction bases with no gene match: 1. CDR1 and CDR2 (germline): SEHNR, FQNEAQ (reference sequence). This CDR3 has 15 amino acids. CDR3 DNA sequence: TGTGCCAGCAGCTTACTAGCGGGAGGTACCGGGGAGCTGTTTTTT. Translating gives CASSLLAGGTGELFF.

The chain combines TRBV11-2 with TRBJ1-1, with no clear D. CDR3 length: 15 amino acids. The ends were cut back, 4 bases at V and 0 bases at J, with 12 bases in the middle. Germline V gene data show CDR1 as SGHAT and CDR2 as FQNNGV. CDR3 in amino acids: CASSSHSSMNTEAFF. The CDR3 DNA sequence: TGTGCCAGCAGCTCCCACAGCTCCATGAACACTGAAGCTTTCTTT.

The J gene is TRBJ1-2, the V gene TRBV19, with unresolved D. With 3 bases removed from V and 4 bases from J, the gap between germline ends came to 9 bases. The CDR3 contains 13 residues. Germline CDR1 reads LNHDA; CDR2 reads SQIVND (reference sequence). CDR3 sequence (DNA): TGTGCCAGTAGTATTACTAGGACCTATGGCTACACCTTC. This translates into CASSITRTYGYTF.

For the CDR3, the DNA is TGTGCCAGCAGCCGACCCGGGACTAGCGTTGACCAAGAGACCCAGTACTTC. Its protein product is CASSRPGTSVDQETQYF. The gene calls are TRBV14 and TRBJ2-5; TRBD2 aligns across 10 bases. The CDR3 is 17 residues long. The junction had 8 bases not matched to a gene; V was cut back by 4 bases and J by 0 bases. Germline lookup yields CDR1 SGHDN and CDR2 FVKESK.